The T cell receptor (beta chain) described here comes from a study of B cell selection in AIRE deficiency. Assay used: immunoSEQ multiplex PCR; TCRdb lists only in-frame clones, some missing. The sample yields approximately 19,000 clones, approximately 97% seen once. Broader study findings: About 30.6% of healthy-shared Treg sequences were found among patient Tconv cells. Shared Treg sequences had shorter CDR3s, biased toward rearrangements with few non-templated insertions.

The CDR3 covers 12 residues. Germline V gives CDR1 SGHTA, CDR2 FQGTGA. The germline V and J ends were trimmed by 5 bases and 9 bases, with 14 bases remaining between them. On this clone itself: Its antigen remains unknown.

The sorted conventional CD4 T cells were gated as CD4+CD127+. The chain employs TRBV7-3 and TRBJ2-7, with D possibly TRBD1 on 6 matching bases. This sequence originates from a human donor with AIRE deficiency. What was sequenced was conventional CD4+ T cells sorted from PBMCs. CDR3 sequence reads: CASSARQVRQYF. CDR3 in DNA: TGTGCCAGCAGCGCCCGACAGGTAAGGCAGTACTTC.